The entry below describes one T cell receptor beta chain. Its antigen is not known. Other nucleotide sequences from this sample produce the same CDR3. Germline V CDR1 and CDR2: MDHEN, SYDVKM. J lost 2 bases, V lost 5 bases, and 5 bases had no gene match. The CDR3 is made up of 14 amino acids. The data were taken from a study of human versus mouse CDR3 diversity and MHC coevolution. Study-wide context: Between about 0.6 x 10^7 and 1.6 x 10^7 valid reads came from each sample. Study outcomes and limitations: Human T cells were selected on more than five MHC II alleles. Human CDR3s averaged more deletions and insertions than mouse CDR3s.

Profiled with immunoSEQ multiplex PCR; TCRdb holds only in-frame clones, not every one. The sample shows 80,000 or so clones, about 93% of them seen only once. The V call is TRBV28, the J call TRBJ1-2; TRBD1 matches 7 bases. The clonotype originates from a person between 25 and 75 years old in good health. What was sequenced was naive CD4+ T cells from blood. Subset given: CD45RO-negative CD62L-positive naive CD4 T cells. The DNA of the CDR3 is TGTGCCAGCAGTCCCGGGACAGCGAACTATGGCTACACCTTC. This gives the protein CASSPGTANYGYTF.